This T cell receptor (beta chain) was recovered during a study of shared clonotypes between healthy human individuals. Trimming took 5 bases from V and 4 from J, leaving 14 bases between them. The germline CDR1 and CDR2 sequences are SEHNR and FQNEAQ (reference sequence). CDR3 size: 14 residues. Overall study findings and caveats: In a few donors, around 5% of naive CD4 clonotypes appeared in common.

This clone was seen repeatedly, ten times or more. What it binds is not known. Using immunoSEQ multiplex PCR, the repertoire was profiled, and TCRdb retains in-frame clones only, with some absent. The sample has about 1 million clones, around four fifths seen once; the top ten hold less than 1.5%. The sequence was collected from a man younger than 30 in good health. Source material: memory CD4+ T cells sorted from blood. Subset here: CD45RA-negative fraction. The chain recombines TRBV7-9 with TRBJ1-2, with D possibly matching TRBD1 (5 bases). The CDR3 nucleotides read TGTGCCAGCAGCCCAGGGACGGCTCTCTATGGCTACACCTTC. Its translation is CASSPGTALYGYTF.